This T cell receptor beta chain appears in the sequencing data of a study of blood T cell repertoires in COVID-19. The table came from immunoSEQ multiplex PCR; TCRdb's copy has only in-frame clones and leaves some out. The data contain 60,000 to 90,000 clones, about 85% of them singletons. Sequencing was done on a sample of peripheral blood. The TCR comes from a man aged 55 to 70 with active or convalescent COVID-19.

CDR3 protein: CASSSPRTGTNYGYTF. CDR3 nucleotides: TGTGCCAGCAGTTCCCCCCGGACAGGGACGAACTATGGCTACACCTTC. This rearrangement joins TRBV6-5 to TRBJ1-2; TRBD1 matches 8 bases. The CDR3 has 16 amino acids. After removal of 4 bases from V and 2 bases from J, the junction contained 9 bases not matched to a gene. Germline V gives CDR1 MNHEY, CDR2 SVGAGI.